The 5 T cell receptor beta chains listed next were all sequenced from one sample in a study of regulatory T cells in long-lasting Graves disease. Described time point: newly diagnosed GD, antithyroid drugs for less than 3 months. Following extraction of RNA from PBMCs, that RNA was used to make the TCR library. Researchers made TCR beta libraries by using iRepertoire HTBI primers and running Arm-PCR on CDR3 regions. One entry per CDR3 protein results from TCRdb running MiXCR on the multiplex PCR reads. The data contain around 500,000 distinct CDR3 sequences, roughly 16% of them singletons. The sample also formed part of further work on T cells in Graves' hyperthyroidism and ophthalmopathy.

The sample in question was peripheral blood mononuclear cells (PBMCs), obtained at new diagnosis, from a patient treated with antithyroid drugs. These receptors all come from a woman in her forties or fifties with Graves disease.

This clonotype was recorded many times. The chain joins TRBV7-8 to TRBJ2-1, with 7 bases identical to TRBD2. V lost 3 bases to trimming and J lost 7 bases; unmatched junction nucleotides: 12. The CDR3 is made up of 16 amino acids. Germline-derived CDR1 and CDR2 are SGHVS and FQNEAQ. The CDR3 sequence is CASSLTAGGGWNEQFF. CDR3 nucleotides: TGTGCCAGCAGCTTGACCGCGGGCGGGGGTTGGAATGAGCAGTTCTTC. Filled out from reference TRBV7-8 and TRBJ2-1, the complete variable domain reads GAGVSQSPRYKVAKRGQDVALRCDPISGHVSLFWYQQALGQGPEFLTYFQNEAQLDKSGLPSDRFFAERPEGSVSTLKIQRTQQEDSAVYLCASSLTAGGGWNEQFFGPGTRLTVL.

Ten or more counts support this clonotype. This sequence joins TRBV2 and TRBJ1-2; no definite D call. V lost 4 bases and J 0 bases, leaving 6 bases between the germline ends. CDR3 length: 13 residues. The germline gives CDR1 SNHLY, CDR2 FYNNEI. CDR3 sequence: CASSAGANYGYTF. The DNA for the CDR3 is TGTGCCAGCAGTGCTGGAGCTAACTATGGCTACACCTTC.

This clonotype was counted between two and nine times. The V call is TRBV7-9, the J call TRBJ2-3; TRBD2 aligns across 8 bases. This CDR3 has 16 amino acids. V trimming: 5 bases; J trimming: 0 bases; junction bases outside the gene matches: 7. Germline values: CDR1 SEHNR, CDR2 FQNEAQ (reference sequence). The CDR3 bases are TGTGCCAGCAGCCCCTCGGGGGGGGTGAGCACAGATACGCAGTATTTT. This gives the protein CASSPSGGVSTDTQYF.

This clonotype was found many times. V gene TRBV6-2 or TRBV6-3 combines with J gene TRBJ2-5; 11 nucleotides line up with TRBD2. J gave up 5 bases and V 6 bases, and 8 bases lay outside the gene matches. The CDR3 consists of 15 residues. Germline-derived CDR1 and CDR2 are MNHEY and SVGEGT. In DNA form, the CDR3 reads TGTGCCAGCAGAGCTAGCGGGGGGACCTTGGAGACCCAGTACTTC. This codes for CASRASGGTLETQYF.

In this sample, this clonotype turned up many times. V and J are TRBV28 and TRBJ1-5, with TRBD1 identical over 7 bases. V trimming: 7 bases; J trimming: 2 bases; junction bases outside the gene matches: 8. Germline V gives CDR1 MDHEN, CDR2 SYDVKM. The length of the CDR3 is 15 residues. The chain's CDR3 is CASNRGDIGNQPQHF. The CDR3 DNA follows: TGTGCCAGCAACAGGGGAGATATCGGCAATCAGCCCCAGCATTTT.